This TCR beta chain was identified during a study of T-cell memory formation after mild COVID-19 (dated by TCRdb to 2020 to 2023). Describing the broader study: Most TCR sequence clusters were specific to one of the two donors. The cohort was made up of two young adult volunteers, one female and one male, who were previously healthy. T-cell clones expanding and contracting after mild COVID-19 in a couple of donors were tracked by longitudinal TCRalpha and TCRbeta repertoire sequencing. Summary of the overall study and its limitations: The study included only a couple of mild cases, and larger cohorts that include severe cases with pre-infection samples were judged to be necessary. The second-wave clones that peaked on day 37 were not confirmed to be SARS-CoV-2 specific. Contracting CD4+ clones turned up mainly in the CM and EM memory subsets, whereas EMRA was where CD8+ clones were enriched. Some responding clones were found in pre-infection memory, which suggests that pre-existing cross-reactive memory T cells took part in the SARS-CoV-2 response. Clones that contracted from day 15 to 85 showed balanced CD4/CD8 phenotypes, whereas a second wave of clones that expanded from day 15 to 37 leaned towards CD4+.

Instrument on record: Illumina NovaSeq 6000. Using 5'RACE with constant-segment primers, TCRalpha and TCRbeta cDNA libraries were constructed, with sample barcodes and unique molecular identifiers added in the process. RNA was extracted from every sample with Trizol reagent. Library amplification was performed in two PCR steps, and a second sample barcode and Illumina TruSeq adapters were introduced in the second step. Sequencing of libraries was performed on an Illumina NovaSeq with 2 x 150 bp paired-end reads. The study's processing was this. Reads were demultiplexed and collapsed into UMI-guided consensus sequences with migec v1.2.7. With mixcr v2.1.11, UMI consensuses were aligned to TRA and TRB V and J templates and assembled into clonotypes. A clonotype was counted as expanded or contracted only if both edgeR and NoisET called the change significant, with noise models trained on biological replicates. For edgeR calls, the cutoffs were a false discovery rate-adjusted p below 0.01 and a log2 fold-change threshold of 1. As an exploratory analysis of dynamics, max-normalized trajectories of the 1000 most abundant clonotypes were examined by PCA with hierarchical clustering. The CD4 or CD8 phenotype of responding clones was assigned using the separately sequenced CD4+ and CD8+ repertoires. TCRdb handled the public reads itself, with Q25 trimming in fastp and clone calling in MiXCR, and kept productive beta chains. Records with the same CDR3 protein are collapsed into one entry carrying the most frequent genes and DNA. These V and J calls rely on TCRdb rather than the paper's analysis. The sample table records around 160,000 distinct CDR3 sequences; approximately 10% of these occur just once. In total, the top ten clones hold 3% to 4% of the sample.

PBMCs were isolated by Ficoll-Paque density gradient centrifugation. This clonotype was observed a handful of times. No cognate antigen has been identified for it. Base qualities are not recorded, but no much larger clone differs from it by a single base. The germline V gene (reference sequence) sets CDR1 to DFQATT and CDR2 to SNEGSKA. V is reduced by 3 bases and J by 3 bases, leaving a spacing of 12 bases between them. The CDR3, from cysteine to phenylalanine, totals 14 residues. Only the CDR3 DNA stays, 42 bases, in frame from base 1. This receptor was taken from a man aged 18-30 years who had mild COVID-19 (a few samples of this study predate the infection). The sample titles of this study are shuffled in the database, so cell type and time point are left out; the donor was told from shared clones. The rearranged segments are TRBV20-1 and TRBJ2-1, with a weak D call of TRBD2 (7 bases match). The sequencing sample was made of PBMCs or a T cell subset sorted from them (not recorded which). The CDR3: CSARAGAVYNEQFF. The sequence in DNA is TGCAGTGCTAGGGCGGGGGCCGTCTACAATGAGCAGTTCTTC.